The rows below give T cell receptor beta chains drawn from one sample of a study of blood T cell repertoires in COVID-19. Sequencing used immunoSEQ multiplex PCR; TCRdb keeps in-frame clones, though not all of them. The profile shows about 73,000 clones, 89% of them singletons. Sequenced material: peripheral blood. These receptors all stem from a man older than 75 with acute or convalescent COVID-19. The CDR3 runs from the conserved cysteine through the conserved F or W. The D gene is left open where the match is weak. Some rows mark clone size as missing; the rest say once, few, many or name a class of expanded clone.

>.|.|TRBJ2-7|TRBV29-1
CSVDDSSYEQYF
TGCAGCGTTGATGACAGTTCCTACGAGCAGTACTTC
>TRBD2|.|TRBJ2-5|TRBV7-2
CASSLIAGIGETQYF
TGTGCCAGCAGCTTAATAGCGGGAATAGGAGAGACCCAGTACTTC
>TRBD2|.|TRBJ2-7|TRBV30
CAWSGLAGAALYEQYF
TGTGCCTGGAGCGGACTAGCGGGAGCCGCTTTGTACGAGCAGTACTTC
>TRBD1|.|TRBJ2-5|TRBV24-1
CATSDPRQGARETQYF
TGTGCCACCAGTGATCCCCGACAGGGGGCACGGGAGACCCAGTACTTC
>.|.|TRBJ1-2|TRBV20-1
CSADSGYGYTF
TGCAGTGCTGATAGTGGCTATGGCTACACCTTC
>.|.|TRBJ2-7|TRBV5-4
CASSPGDRTHEQYF
TGTGCCAGCAGCCCGGGGGACCGTACCCACGAGCAGTACTTC
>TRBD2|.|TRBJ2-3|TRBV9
CASSVGRTSGSTDTQYF
TGTGCCAGCAGCGTAGGGAGGACTAGCGGGAGCACAGATACGCAGTATTTT
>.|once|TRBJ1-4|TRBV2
CASETGANEKLFF
TGTGCCAGCGAGACAGGCGCCAATGAAAAACTGTTTTTT
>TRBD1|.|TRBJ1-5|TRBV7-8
CASSSASGGLYSNQPQHF
TGTGCCAGCAGCTCGGCTTCAGGGGGTCTCTATAGCAATCAGCCCCAGCATTTT
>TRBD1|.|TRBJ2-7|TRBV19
CASTSICRGQGYEQYF
TGTGCCAGTACTTCCATTTGTAGGGGACAGGGCTACGAGCAGTACTTC
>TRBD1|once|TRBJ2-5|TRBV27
CASSLWAGGETQYF
TGTGCCAGCAGTTTATGGGCAGGGGGAGAGACCCAGTACTTC
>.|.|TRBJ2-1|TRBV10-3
CAISEDRFSYNEQFF
TGTGCCATCAGTGAAGACAGGTTCTCCTACAATGAGCAGTTCTTC
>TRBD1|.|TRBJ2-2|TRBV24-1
CATSGRGQGAGGELFF
TGTGCCACCAGTGGACGGGGACAGGGGGCCGGCGGGGAGCTGTTTTTT
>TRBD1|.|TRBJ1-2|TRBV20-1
CSAQGDGYTF
TGCAGTGCTCAGGGGGATGGCTACACCTTC
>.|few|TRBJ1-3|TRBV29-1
CSVGLTGRGNTIYF
TGCAGCGTTGGCCTAACAGGGAGAGGAAACACCATATATTTT
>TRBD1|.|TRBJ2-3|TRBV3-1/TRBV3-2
CASRLGTGGTDTQYF
TGTGCCAGCAGGCTTGGGACAGGGGGAACAGATACGCAGTATTTT
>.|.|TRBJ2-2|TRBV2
CASSEGGAGELFF
TGTGCCAGCAGTGAAGGGGGAGCCGGGGAGCTGTTTTTT
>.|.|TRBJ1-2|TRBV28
CASGSSPGGIGYTF
TGTGCCAGCGGTTCCTCGCCCGGGGGAATCGGCTACACCTTC
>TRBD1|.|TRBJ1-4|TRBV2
CASRETGQAGEKLFF
TGTGCCAGCAGAGAGACGGGACAGGCTGGGGAAAAACTGTTTTTT
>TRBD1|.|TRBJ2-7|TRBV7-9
CASSYPGQGIDEQYF
TGTGCCAGCAGCTATCCGGGACAGGGTATCGACGAGCAGTACTTC
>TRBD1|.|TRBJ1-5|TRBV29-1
CSATGGVEQPQHF
TGCAGCGCCACAGGGGGTGTGGAACAGCCCCAGCATTTT
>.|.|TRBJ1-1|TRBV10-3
CAISEPEVPAEAFF
TGTGCCATCAGTGAGCCCGAGGTTCCAGCAGAAGCTTTCTTT
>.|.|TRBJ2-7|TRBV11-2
CASSLEGSYEQYF
TGTGCCAGCAGCCTGGAGGGGTCCTACGAGCAGTACTTC
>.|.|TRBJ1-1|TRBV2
CASSENGLGGEAFF
TGTGCCAGCAGTGAAAATGGGTTGGGAGGTGAAGCTTTCTTT
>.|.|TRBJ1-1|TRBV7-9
CASSLQLNTEAFF
TGTGCCAGCAGCTTACAGTTGAACACTGAAGCTTTCTTT
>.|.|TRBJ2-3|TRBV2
CASKGGSTDTQYF
TGTGCCAGCAAGGGAGGTAGCACAGATACGCAGTATTTT
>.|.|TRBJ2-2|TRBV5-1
CASSQLSGGGRAGELFF
TGCGCCAGCAGCCAACTCTCGGGCGGCGGGCGGGCCGGGGAGCTGTTTTTT
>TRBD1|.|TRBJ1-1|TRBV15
CATSRGQFSEAFF
TGTGCCACCAGCAGGGGACAGTTCAGTGAAGCTTTCTTT
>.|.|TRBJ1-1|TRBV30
CACPQVSKTTEAFF
TGTGCCTGTCCACAGGTCTCTAAGACCACTGAAGCTTTCTTT
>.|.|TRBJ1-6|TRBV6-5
CASSLGQPNLALHF
TGTGCCAGCAGCCTTGGACAGCCCAATTTAGCCCTCCACTTT
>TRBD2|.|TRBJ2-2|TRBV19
CASSNPSGMYTGELFF
TGTGCCAGTAGTAACCCTAGCGGGATGTACACCGGGGAGCTGTTTTTT
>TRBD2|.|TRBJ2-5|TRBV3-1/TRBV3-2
CASSSLRAGGKETQYF
TGTGCCAGCAGCTCCCTTCGCGCGGGAGGGAAAGAGACCCAGTACTTC
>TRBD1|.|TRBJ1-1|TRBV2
CACRPDRDYRGAFF
TGTGCCTGTCGACCAGACAGGGATTATAGAGGAGCTTTCTTT
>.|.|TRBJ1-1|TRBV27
CASSLHTNTEAFF
TGTGCCAGCAGCCTCCACACGAACACTGAAGCTTTCTTT
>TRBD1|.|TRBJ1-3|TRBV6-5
CASSPTGAGNTIYF
TGTGCCAGCAGCCCGACAGGGGCTGGAAACACCATATATTTT
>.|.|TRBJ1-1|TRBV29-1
CSVDSNTEAFF
TGCAGCGTTGATAGCAACACTGAAGCTTTCTTT
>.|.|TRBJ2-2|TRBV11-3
CASSGQGNTGELFF
TGTGCCAGCAGCGGGCAGGGGAACACCGGGGAGCTGTTTTTT
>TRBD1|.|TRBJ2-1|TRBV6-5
CASSHGTGSYNEQFF
TGTGCCAGCAGCCACGGGACAGGATCTTACAATGAGCAGTTCTTC
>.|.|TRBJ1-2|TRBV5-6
CASSSRGSYGYTF
TGTGCCAGCAGCTCCAGGGGCTCCTATGGCTACACCTTC
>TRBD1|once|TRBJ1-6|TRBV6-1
CASSEGDRLALHF
TGTGCCAGCAGTGAAGGGGACAGGCTGGCCCTCCACTTT
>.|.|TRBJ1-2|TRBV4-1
CASSQDRRTYGYTF
TGCGCCAGCAGCCAAGATAGGCGGACATATGGCTACACCTTC
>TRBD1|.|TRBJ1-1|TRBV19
CASSQGVNTEAFF
TGTGCCAGTAGCCAGGGGGTGAACACTGAAGCTTTCTTT
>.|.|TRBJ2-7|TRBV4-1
CASSHVGPSYEQYF
TGCGCCAGCAGCCATGTGGGGCCCTCCTACGAGCAGTACTTC
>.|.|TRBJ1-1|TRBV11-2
CASSLPSNTEAFF
TGTGCCAGCAGCCTACCGTCGAACACTGAAGCTTTCTTT
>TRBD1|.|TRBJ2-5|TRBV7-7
CASSPTGEMETQYF
TGTGCTAGCAGCCCGACAGGGGAGATGGAGACCCAGTACTTC
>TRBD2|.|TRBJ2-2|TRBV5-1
CASSLRLAGLGAGELFF
TGCGCCAGCAGCTTGAGACTAGCGGGGCTCGGGGCCGGGGAGCTGTTTTTT
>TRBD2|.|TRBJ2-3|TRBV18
CASSPYRASGSQDTQYF
TGTGCCAGCTCACCGTACAGGGCTAGCGGGAGTCAAGATACGCAGTATTTT